Each of the 9 T cell receptor beta chains below was sequenced from the same sample in a study of T cell changes during pregnancy in multiple sclerosis. TCRdb's copy holds only in-frame clones and misses some; the assay was immunoSEQ multiplex PCR. The top ten hold around 2.8% of the sample, which has around 63,000 clones, more than 85% seen once. This specimen consisted of peripheral blood, obtained in the third trimester of pregnancy. The receptor source for this set is a female donor in good health, enrolled as a control in a pregnancy study.

This chain connects TRBV27 to TRBJ2-6, with 10 bases fitting TRBD1. CDR1 and CDR2 from the germline V gene are MNHEY and SMNVEV (reference sequence). This CDR3 is built from 19 residues. V lost 5 bases and J lost 0; bases outside the gene matches: 10. The CDR3: CASSTPTGGAFSGANVLTF. CDR3 bases: TGTGCCAGCAGTACTCCGACAGGGGGCGCATTCTCTGGGGCCAACGTCCTGACTTTC.

The chain carries TRBV18 and TRBJ2-7; 7 bases fit TRBD1. In germline, CDR1 is KGHSH, CDR2 LQKENI. The CDR3 totals 13 residues. Losses at the gene ends were 4 bases for V and 5 bases for J; bases not matched to a gene: 5. DNA of the CDR3: TGTGCCAGCTCACGGACAGGTCGCAACGAGCAGTACTTC. Its translation is CASSRTGRNEQYF.

The chain is built from TRBV7-8 and TRBJ1-5, with 8 bases lining up with TRBD1. V was pared by 5 bases and J by 5 bases, with 8 bases of the junction left unmatched. Germline V gene sequence: CDR1 SGHVS, CDR2 FQNEAQ. This CDR3 comprises 15 residues. CDR3 region: CASSIGQGGDQPQHF. The CDR3 DNA is TGTGCCAGCAGCATCGGACAGGGCGGGGATCAGCCCCAGCATTTT.

The chain combines TRBV30 with TRBJ1-3; D is perhaps TRBD1 (6 bases). Germline CDR1 and CDR2: GTSNPN and SVGIG (reference sequence). The CDR3 extends over 16 amino acids. Trimming pared 2 bases from V and 1 base from J, leaving 15 bases between. This CDR3 reads CAWSWGGAVSGNTIYF. In nucleotides, the CDR3 is TGTGCCTGGAGTTGGGGGGGGGCCGTATCTGGAAACACCATATATTTT.

The chain couples TRBV14 to TRBJ1-2; D call uncertain. Trimming left V 4 bases short and J 6 bases short, with 12 bases between. CDR1 and CDR2 (germline): SGHDN, FVKESK. The CDR3 totals 13 residues. CDR3 amino acids: CASSPRLLDGYTF. In nucleotides, the CDR3 is TGTGCCAGCAGCCCCAGGCTGCTCGATGGCTACACCTTC.

The V gene is TRBV9, the J gene TRBJ2-7; maybe TRBD2 (5 bases). The V and J ends lost 4 bases and 2 bases respectively, with 19 bases between them. The germline gives CDR1 SGDLS, CDR2 YYNGEE. The CDR3 is 16 amino acids. The CDR3 loop reads CASSHRPGSPPYEQYF. CDR3 in DNA: TGTGCCAGCAGCCATCGCCCGGGATCGCCCCCCTACGAGCAGTACTTC.

The rearrangement uses TRBV5-1 and TRBJ2-7; the D gene is possibly TRBD1 (6 bases). The V end was cut by 4 bases, the J end by 3 bases, with 14 bases between. The germline gives CDR1 SGHRS, CDR2 YFSETQ. The CDR3 runs 14 residues. The CDR3: CASSPRTADYEQYF. The CDR3 bases are TGCGCCAGCAGCCCTCGGACAGCTGACTACGAGCAGTACTTC. Drawing the rest from reference TRBV5-1 and TRBJ2-7, the complete variable domain is KAGVTQTPRYLIKTRGQQVTLSCSPISGHRSVSWYQQTPGQGLQFLFEYFSETQRNKGNFPGRFSGRQFSNSRSEMNVSTLELGDSALYLCASSPRTADYEQYFGPGTRLTVT.

The chain links TRBV10-3 to TRBJ1-1, with D unresolved. CDR3 length equals 13 residues. V lost 0 bases, J lost 3 bases, and 5 bases lay in between. Germline V gene lookup returns CDR1 ENHRY and CDR2 SYGVKD. CDR3 in amino acids: CAISESEYTEAFF. The CDR3 DNA follows: TGTGCCATCAGTGAGTCGGAGTACACTGAAGCTTTCTTT.

The chain joins TRBV10-3 to TRBJ1-1, with 8 bases lining up with TRBD1. The CDR3 runs to 13 residues. Germline CDR1 ENHRY, CDR2 SYGVKD. Here the CDR3 DNA reads TGTGTCATTGGACAGGGCTTGAACACTGAAGCTTTCTTT. It specifies CVIGQGLNTEAFF.